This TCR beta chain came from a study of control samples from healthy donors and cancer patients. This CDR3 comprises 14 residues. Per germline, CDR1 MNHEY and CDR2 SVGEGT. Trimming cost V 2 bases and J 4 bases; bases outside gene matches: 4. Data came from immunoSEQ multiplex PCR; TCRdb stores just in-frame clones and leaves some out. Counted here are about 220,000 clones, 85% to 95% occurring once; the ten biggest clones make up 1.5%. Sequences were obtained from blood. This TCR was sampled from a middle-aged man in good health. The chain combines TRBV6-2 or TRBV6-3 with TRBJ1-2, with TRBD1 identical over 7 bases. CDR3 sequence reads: CASSYVAGGYGYTF. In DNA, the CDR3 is TGTGCCAGCAGTTACGTGGCAGGGGGCTATGGCTACACCTTC.